The 21 T cell receptor beta chains listed next were all sequenced from one sample in a study of T cell repertoires in cytomegalovirus infection. A single record per CDR3 protein comes from TCRdb applying MiXCR to the reads. This table has some 940,000 distinct CDR3 sequences, roughly 30% appearing once. Their antigens are not known. Sequencing used cultured CD8+ T cells from PBMCs, obtained from culture after CMV antigen stimulation. These receptors originate from a human donor in good health (CMV status not recorded). Some clones in this sample may be carry-over from other donors' samples.

The V gene is TRBV13, the J gene TRBJ2-1; tentative D call: TRBD2 (6 bases). Germline assignment: CDR1 PRHDT and CDR2 FYEKMQ (reference sequence). Trimming took off 5 bases at V and 0 bases at J, with 17 bases between the two ends. The CDR3 loop spans 17 amino acids. The CDR3 spells CASSLGLLRSSYNEQFF. The CDR3 DNA sequence: TGTGCCAGCAGCCTGGGACTCCTTCGGAGCTCCTACAATGAGCAGTTCTTC.

In this sample, this clonotype turned up a few times. CDR3 in DNA: TGTGCCACCGGACAGGTCAATCAGCCCCAGCATTTT. Its protein is CATGQVNQPQHF. This chain links TRBV6-8 with TRBJ1-5; 7 bases are a match to TRBD1. CDR3 length: 12 amino acids. The germline V gene encodes CDR1 MNHGY and CDR2 SAAAGT. After removal of 10 bases from V and 3 bases from J, the junction contained 3 bases not matched to a gene.

This clonotype came up a few times. V and J are TRBV5-4 and TRBJ2-3; a weak D match, TRBD1 (6 bases). With 0 bases removed from V and 3 bases from J, the gap between germline ends came to 14 bases. The CDR3 length is 16 residues. Germline lookup yields CDR1 SGHNT and CDR2 YYREEE (reference sequence). CDR3 in DNA: TGTGCCAGCAGCTTGGCCGGAGCAGGGGATACAGATACGCAGTATTTT. Its translation is CASSLAGAGDTDTQYF.

The chain uses TRBV6-1 and TRBJ2-2, with D possibly being TRBD1 or TRBD2 (5 bases each). V was pared by 5 bases and J by 1 base, with 26 bases between. This CDR3 contains 20 residues. The germline gives CDR1 MNHNS, CDR2 SASEGT. CDR3: CASSLFPFFRGRENTGELFF. The CDR3 DNA reads as TGTGCCAGCAGTCTCTTCCCTTTCTTTCGGGGACGAGAGAACACCGGGGAGCTGTTTTTT.

V and J are TRBV4-1 and TRBJ2-7; no firm D call. V was pared by 1 base and J by 2 bases, with 9 bases between. The CDR3 contains 14 residues. Germline lookup yields CDR1 MGHRA and CDR2 YSYEKL. The CDR3 sequence: CASSQGVGTYEQYV. CDR3 DNA: TGCGCCAGCAGCCAAGGGGTCGGAACCTACGAGCAGTACGTC.

The chain uses TRBV7-6 and TRBJ2-5, with 9 bases lining up with TRBD1. Germline-derived CDR1 and CDR2 are SGHVS and FNYEAQ. The length of the CDR3 is 15 residues. V lost 5 bases to trimming and J lost 5 bases; unmatched junction nucleotides: 9. For the CDR3, the DNA is TGTGCCAGCAGCCCCCGGGACAGGGAGTTCGAGACCCAGTACTTC. Its protein is CASSPRDREFETQYF. The full variable domain, with the rest looked up from reference TRBV7-6 and TRBJ2-5, is GAGVSQSPRYKVTKRGQDVALRCDPISGHVSLYWYRQALGQGPEFLTYFNYEAQQDKSGLPNDRFSAERPEGSISTLTIQRTEQRDSAMYRCASSPRDREFETQYFGPGTRLLVL.

A few counts support this clonotype. The rearrangement joins TRBV27 to TRBJ1-5; TRBD1 is a possible D gene (6 bases). Trimming removed 3 bases at V and 6 bases at J, with 15 bases between. Germline V gene data show CDR1 as MNHEY and CDR2 as SMNVEV (reference sequence). The CDR3 length is 15 residues. The CDR3 reads CASSFLGGPSQPQHF. In nucleotides, the CDR3 is TGTGCCAGCAGTTTTCTAGGGGGGCCAAGTCAGCCCCAGCATTTT.

This clonotype was seen more than once but under ten times. The rearrangement links TRBV4-3 to TRBJ1-2; 9 nucleotides match TRBD1. Germline lookup yields CDR1 LGHNA and CDR2 YSLEER. V shed 0 bases, J shed 6 bases, and the junction held 11 bases outside the gene matches. The CDR3 consists of 17 residues. Written as DNA, the CDR3 is TGCGCCAGCAGCCAAGATCTGGGACAGGGAATTGTTCATGGCTACACCTTC. This codes for CASSQDLGQGIVHGYTF.

A single count supports this clonotype. The chain links TRBV9 to TRBJ1-1; D not certain. CDR3 length equals 14 residues. Germline V CDR1 and CDR2: SGDLS, YYNGEE. V gave up 2 bases and J gave up 4 bases, with 12 bases separating them. The CDR3 here is CASSVLTLGTEAFF. The CDR3 region has the DNA TGTGCCAGCAGCGTCCTTACTTTGGGCACTGAAGCTTTCTTT.

Points on this clonotype: Compared with germline, one end of the junction differs, possibly owing to a read error. The chain recombines TRBV7-6 with TRBJ1-2, with D possibly matching TRBD1 (5 bases). Per germline, CDR1 SGHVS and CDR2 FNYEAQ. There are 15 residues in the CDR3. The CDR3 coding sequence is TGTGCCAGCAGCTTAGGAGAGGGGAGAAACTATGACTACACCTTC. It translates to CASSLGEGRNYDYTF.

In this sample, this clonotype turned up a few times. The rearrangement joins TRBV7-9 to TRBJ2-2; no firm D call. The germline V and J ends were trimmed by 0 bases and 0 bases, with 11 bases remaining between them. The CDR3 has 17 amino acids. Germline V lookup: CDR1 SEHNR, CDR2 FQNEAQ (reference sequence). DNA for the CDR3: TGTGCCAGCAGCTTAGCGCTTCGGCAGACGAACACCGGGGAGCTGTTTTTT. Translated, it gives CASSLALRQTNTGELFF.

The chain joins TRBV19 to TRBJ2-3; TRBD2 aligns across 13 bases. Trimming removed 7 bases from V and 1 base from J; junction bases left unmatched: 8. Germline CDR1 LNHDA, CDR2 SQIVND (reference sequence). The CDR3 sequence is 17 residues long. Written as DNA, the CDR3 is TGTGCCAGTATGGGACTAGCGGGGATGGATGGCACAGATACGCAGTATTTT. Residues: CASMGLAGMDGTDTQYF.

The chain couples TRBV12-3 or TRBV12-4 to TRBJ2-3, with a tentative D call TRBD1 (7 bases). Trimming left V 3 bases short and J 2 bases short, with 12 bases between. The CDR3 has 15 amino acids. The CDR3 bases are TGTGCCAGCAGTTTTCAGGGGGGCCACACAGATACGCAGTATTTT. Its translation: CASSFQGGHTDTQYF.

The V call is TRBV7-6, the J call TRBJ2-7; TRBD1 is a possible D gene (6 bases). CDR1 is SGHVS, CDR2 FNYEAQ, per germline. The CDR3 runs 11 residues. The V and J ends lost 8 bases and 5 bases respectively, with 10 bases between them. The chain's CDR3 is CASFSGDEQYF. The CDR3, as DNA: TGTGCCAGCTTTTCAGGGGACGAGCAGTACTTC.

The CDR3 is CASNDRGGYTF. Written as DNA, the CDR3 is TGCGCCAGCAACGACAGGGGCGGCTACACCTTC. This chain links TRBV5-1 with TRBJ1-2; 8 bases map to TRBD1. V trimming: 6 bases; J trimming: 8 bases; junction bases outside the gene matches: 3. The CDR3 contains 11 residues. Germline V CDR1 and CDR2: SGHRS, YFSETQ.

The J gene is TRBJ2-4, the V gene TRBV6-1; no definite D call. V lost 2 bases, J lost 2 bases, and 16 bases lay in between. The CDR3 consists of 17 residues. Germline CDR1 reads MNHNS; CDR2 reads SASEGT. The CDR3, as DNA: TGTGCCAGCAGTGAACTATCCCCATGGGGATCCAAAAACATTCAGTACTTC. This sequence encodes CASSELSPWGSKNIQYF.

Worth noting for this clonotype: A much larger clone lies one base from this, so it may be a read error. This chain uses TRBV7-2 with TRBJ1-2; 9 nucleotides align to TRBD1. This CDR3 contains 14 residues. The germline CDR1 and CDR2 sequences are SGHTA and FQGNSA. In nucleotides, the CDR3 is TGTGCCAGCGGCTTCCAAACAGGGGGCCGTGGCTACACCTTC. It translates to CASGFQTGGRGYTF. The whole variable domain, filled in from reference TRBV7-2 and TRBJ1-2, reads GAGVSQSPSNKVTEKGKDVELRCDPISGHTALYWYRQSLGQGLEFLIYFQGNSAPDKSGLPSDRFSAERTGGSVSTLTIQRTQQEDSAVYLCASGFQTGGRGYTFGSGTRLTVV.

The chain carries TRBV2 and TRBJ2-4; 8 bases line up with TRBD1. Trimming took 8 bases from V and 15 from J; bases not matched to a gene: 9. CDR1 is SNHLY, CDR2 FYNNEI, per germline. There are 11 residues in the CDR3. This CDR3 reads CASYQGTGLYF. The CDR3 DNA reads TGTGCCAGCTACCAAGGGACAGGTCTGTACTTC. Full variable domain (rest looked up from reference TRBV2 and TRBJ2-4): EPEVTQTPSHQVTQMGQEVILRCVPISNHLYFYWYRQILGQKVEFLVSFYNNEISEKSEIFDDQFSVERPDGSNFTLKIRSTKLEDSAMYFCASYQGTGLYFGAGTRLSVL.

This clonotype was seen once. This sequence joins TRBV20-1 and TRBJ2-5; 12 bases align to TRBD2. The length of the CDR3 is 14 residues. The junction had 6 bases not matched to a gene; V was cut back by 5 bases and J by 5 bases. In germline, CDR1 is DFQATT, CDR2 SNEGSKA (reference sequence). CDR3 loop: CSASTSGGFETQYF. Here the CDR3 DNA reads TGCAGTGCTTCGACTAGCGGGGGATTTGAGACCCAGTACTTC.

This clonotype turned up a few times. This chain connects TRBV2 to TRBJ2-1; D gene unclear. Germline V lookup: CDR1 SNHLY, CDR2 FYNNEI. The CDR3 is 17 amino acids. The V gene lost 0 bases and the J gene lost 1 base, with 13 bases spanning the gap. This chain's CDR3 is CASSEAPSKPSYNEQFF. Here the CDR3 DNA reads TGTGCCAGCAGTGAAGCTCCAAGCAAACCGTCCTACAATGAGCAGTTCTTC.

The chain employs TRBV6-5 and TRBJ2-1; no definite D call. Trimming took off 0 bases at V and 8 bases at J, with 5 bases between the two ends. Germline CDR1 MNHEY, CDR2 SVGAGI. The CDR3 is made up of 12 amino acids. The CDR3 region is CASSYSVDEQFF. The CDR3 DNA reads TGTGCCAGCAGTTACTCGGTAGATGAGCAGTTCTTC.